This TCR beta chain derives from a study of cytomegalovirus exposure and HLA in healthy donors (dated by TCRdb to the late 2010s). For the wider study: In an earlier analysis of some 610 of the donors, 250 to 350 Gb of sequence data and 90 million to 120 million unique TCR beta sequences from roughly 180 million T cells were reported. In an earlier analysis of roughly 580 of the donors, high-throughput TCR beta sequencing was used to judge whether each TCR beta V gene segment behaved as functional or pseudogenic. Of the 300 to 450 genotyped donors, over 70% fell in the genetic ancestry cluster associated with self-reported Caucasian donors. To study patterns of TCR occurrence, a later analysis re-analyzed previously published TCR beta repertoires from 650 to 750 donors and added high-resolution HLA genotyping. The study combined high-throughput TCR immunosequencing, statistical association of individual TCRs with disease status, and machine learning to predict cytomegalovirus infection status. Donor age, sex, ethnicity and CMV serostatus were collected together with the repertoire data. The study profiled the T cell repertoires of fewer than 850 subjects by immunosequencing and related them to cytomegalovirus serostatus. Because of strong linkage in the cohort, five DR-DQ haplotypes were treated as single units for association and clustering. Both class I and class II loci were covered by HLA typing, at four-digit resolution. About 300 gigabases of sequencing data and tens of millions of unique TCR sequences were included in an early release covering around 600 HLA-typed donors. Rather than drawing on any new phenotypic data, the later analysis identified candidate immune exposures from TCR beta sequences and the way those sequences occurred across donors. All discovery cohort repertoires had been generated on a single sequencing platform. A later genetic analysis used genome-wide SNP genotypes for about three fifths of the 666 donors, treating that subset as a discovery cohort. Typing coverage differed by locus: A, B, C, DRB1 and DQB1 were typed in roughly 620-640 donors, DQA1 in 522, DPA1 in 600 to 610, and DPB1 in about 450. The study aimed to test whether signatures of past pathogen exposure could be identified by cataloging public T cell receptors. A separate validation cohort of approximately 120 different subjects was used in addition to the 666-subject first cohort. Among approximately 370 genotyped donors of the cohort, an average of approximately 240,000 unique TCR beta nucleotide sequences was sequenced per donor, of which roughly 18% were non-productive. The paper's findings and limits, for the study overall: A later analysis found that most CMV-associated TCR beta chains appeared HLA-restricted, with HLA associations seemingly driven largely by CMV exposure. Because HLA typing was unavailable for some donors at each locus, only the typed subset was used in association tests. A further reported finding was that TCR beta sequences accurately predicted the HLA-A and HLA-B alleles for most subjects in the first cohort. Across donors, most TCR sequences were observed very rarely, whereas some public TCRs were present in many individuals. An earlier analysis of around 500 of the donors showed that most TCR beta V segments appeared in productive rearrangements either about 90% or about 30% of the time, which broadly matched IMGT annotations. In both the original and validation cohorts, the classifier was reported to diagnose cytomegalovirus status with high specificity and sensitivity. At a false discovery rate of 0.05, a later analysis linked 16,951 TCR beta sequences to specific HLA alleles. A later genetic analysis reported fewer N-insertions in productive TCRs among donors in an Asian-associated ancestry cluster than the roughly 640-donor mean. The authors suggested that the approach could potentially be extended to other disease states and immunological phenotypes. In a later analysis, TCR association rates were found to vary across HLA loci, with the most associated TCRs seen for DRB1 alleles and the fewest for HLA-C alleles. A few of the identified cytomegalovirus-associated TCR beta chains were confirmed in vitro to be specific for cytomegalovirus antigens. Correlated functional status among segregating V segments might be attributable to linkage disequilibrium, but an unknown experimental factor could not be ruled out. In a later analysis, HLA-associated TCR beta chains showed more clonal expansion and lower generation probabilities than non-associated chains that were equally common. Some 15 rarely observed V segments, including chromosome 9 orphons, were excluded from the earlier analysis of about 500 of the donors because counts were too low. In this cohort, only TCR beta chains were sequenced, and detectable features were limited by the absence of alpha or paired-chain data. The 87-base-pair reads could not distinguish some IMGT-functional V segments, including TRBV6-2 and TRBV6-3, so those segments were excluded. A group of highly shared sequence variants was considered likely to be a technical artifact of the sequencing pipeline. According to a later analysis, parvovirus B19, influenza, CMV and Epstein-Barr virus appeared linked to several top co-occurrence clusters. CMV serostatus was the only immune exposure information available for the cohort. In a later genetic analysis, a missense DCLRE1C variant was associated with V-gene and J-gene trimming of TCR beta chains, and the association was replicated in an independent cohort. Assigning TCR associations to individual alleles was difficult when HLA alleles, especially DR and DQ, strongly co-occurred. Sequencing depth was assumed to be roughly uniform across donors in the presence/absence analyses, though that assumption may not hold. A total of roughly 160 TCR beta chains were listed by the study as associated with cytomegalovirus.

From its cysteine to its valine, the CDR3 spans 14 amino acids. The read is trimmed to its CDR3 DNA, 42 bases read in frame from base 1. For CDR1 and CDR2, the germline V gene (reference sequence) lists LNHNV and YYDKDF. The junction shows trimming of 0 bases on V and 1 base on J, and the gene matches do not reach 0 bases of it. Library construction relied on the immunoSEQ multiplex PCR assay. For the multiplex PCR, a mixture combining 60 forward primers for TCR Vbeta segments and 13 reverse primers for TCR Jbeta segments was used. Amplification of the CDR3 region of rearranged TCR beta genes was performed with a multiplex PCR assay on genomic DNA. The Illumina HiSeq System was used to sequence the amplified TCR beta libraries as 87-base-pair reads. The original pipeline was this. In a later analysis, around 80 million unique TCR beta chains were counted across the roughly 610 repertoires, and roughly 11 million of these chains were shared by at least two donors. To remove PCR and sequencing errors, raw reads were error-corrected and collapsed into unique sequences using a nearest-neighbor algorithm that merged closely related sequences. CDR3 sequences were aligned to IMGT reference sequences to assign V, D and J gene segments. For a sequence to be retained, at least a six-nucleotide match to both a V gene segment and a J gene segment was required. A rearrangement was called productive if the CDR3 had no stop codons and remained in frame with V and J, and every other rearrangement was called non-productive. Following IMGT convention, CDR3 was defined as the stretch from the second conserved V-encoded cysteine to the conserved J-encoded phenylalanine. Sequences without an unambiguous match to a single V gene segment were excluded from the earlier analysis of approximately 600 of the donors. In an earlier analysis of approximately 590 of the donors, a V segment was called functional when productive rearrangements were above 56.7%, and segregating when the standard deviation between donors exceeded 5%. To diagnose cytomegalovirus status from the catalog of TCR beta chain sequences, a statistical classification framework was built. In a later analysis, V and J genes were assigned by comparing TCR nucleotide sequences against IMGT/GENE-DB human TR gene sequences. In a later analysis, CDR3 sequences and most-parsimonious VDJ recombination scenarios were assigned using the TCRdist pipeline. In a later analysis, every TCR beta chain was defined by the combination of its CDR3 amino acid sequence and its V-gene family, and reads without a unique V-gene family were dropped. A later analysis removed nearly 600 highly shared, low-generation-probability nucleotide sequences to deal with suspected cross-contamination and a sequencing artifact. A later analysis calculated a clonal expansion index for each public chain from normalized within-repertoire ranks of inferred template counts. In a later analysis, generation probabilities were computed using a VDJ recombination model fitted to out-of-frame rearrangements, and the results were checked against IGoR. A later analysis scored TCR-TCR, TCR-HLA and TCR-CMV co-occurrence with hypergeometric tests, applying a repertoire-size bias correction to TCR pairs. To estimate false discovery rates, a later analysis permuted the HLA or CMV assignments 20 times. In a later analysis, co-occurring TCRs were grouped using DBSCAN, with TCRdist sequence similarity added in when clustering inside HLA-allele-positive subsets. Co-occurrence clustering excluded repertoires with fewer than 30,000 or more than 120,000 public chains, plus five with anomalous nucleotide sharing. The table was pulled from immuneACCESS by TCRdb, which kept in-frame rearrangements only. Such tables lose some clones; where checked, under half of the loss comes from unresolved V genes, and the rest has no known cause. From that table come the V and J calls and clone size; the DNA was used to work out D and trimming. The table for this sample lists about 190,000 clones; approximately 80% of them were counted only once. The ten largest clones capture 1.2% of the sample.

The cohort comprised some 730 healthy bone marrow donors. Cohort members were all nominally healthy when sampled, although unrecorded immune exposures were likely present. The donor was CMV seronegative and belonged to the group of over 350 seronegative cohort members. A peripheral blood sample was provided by each donor, and peripheral blood mononuclear cells were used for TCR beta sequencing. The Qiagen DNeasy Blood Extraction Kit was used to extract genomic DNA from the blood cell samples. Comments on this clone: Its antigen specificity is not known. No quality values exist for individual bases; no much larger clone is one base distant.

This receptor was obtained from a boy aged 2-9 years in good health and CMV-seronegative. The sequence joins TRBV15 to TRBJ2-7, with TRBD1 identical over 7 junction bases. Sequencing input: PBMCs. In nucleotides, the sequence is TGTGCCACCAGCAGAGACAGGGGGTCCTACGAGCAGTACGTC. Its amino acids are CATSRDRGSYEQYV.